This TCR beta chain was found in a study of graft-versus-host responses after intestinal transplantation (dated by TCRdb to the early 2020s). Turning to the overall study: Recipients received multivisceral, liver-intestinal, or isolated intestinal transplants. Graft-versus-host and host-versus-graft alloreactive T cell clones were tracked in the graft, circulation and bone marrow after intestinal transplantation using bulk TCR-beta CDR3 sequencing. Donor T cell macrochimerism was defined as a peak of at least 4% donor T cells among recipient peripheral blood mononuclear cells. To identify alloreactive clones, pre-transplant mixed lymphocyte reaction products were sequenced and then compared with unstimulated pre-transplant donor and recipient T cells. Anti-thymocyte globulin induction was given to all recipients, followed by maintenance tacrolimus and steroids for around three years. A cohort of 24 intestinal transplant recipients, including one retransplant, was enrolled, and a few patients lacking pretransplant specimens were excluded. Rather than going through the commercial service, samples from a few later patients were sequenced in-house on an Illumina MiSeq and processed with MiXCR. What the authors observed across the whole study: GvH clones turned up in recipient bone marrow, with some appearing earlier in ileal mucosa or blood, a pattern consistent with an intestinal mucosal origin. The conclusions were limited by the relatively low number and heterogeneity of the intestinal transplant patients. In the allografts of patients with donor T cell macrochimerism, GvH to HvG T cell clonal ratios were high. Peak levels of circulating GvH clones were associated with declines in HvG clones early after transplant.

Library method: the immunoSEQ multiplex PCR assay. Adaptive Biotechnologies carried out high-throughput TCR-beta CDR3 sequencing of genomic DNA for most patients. The study's own analysis went as follows. Adaptive's ImmunoSEQ software supplied the TCR sequencing data for 15 to 20 patients, while MiXCR and VDJtools were used to process a few other patients. CDR3 nucleotide sequences shared between donor and recipient were removed because the origin of such sequences could not be assigned. To count as alloreactive, a clone needed at least 2-fold expansion over unstimulated cells and a minimum CFSE-low frequency of 0.002% (template counts) or 0.001% (read counts). Clones detected in sequenced pre-transplant spleen, lymph node, or MLR CFSE-low populations of the donor or recipient were defined as mappable. Cumulative frequency of alloreactive clones was calculated as a percentage of all sequences weighted by copy number. TCRdb took over this immuneACCESS table, retaining in-frame rearrangements with V and J assigned. Such tables are incomplete; in checked studies, under half of the missing clones stem from an unresolved V gene, and the remainder is unexplained. The V and J calls and clone size are taken from that table; D and trimming were inferred from the DNA. The sample table holds about a thousand clones, of which approximately 80% were seen once. The ten most abundant clones make up about 20% of the sample.

From cysteine to phenylalanine, the CDR3 is 16 amino acids long. Only the CDR3 portion is preserved as DNA: 48 bases, with reading frame beginning at the first base. V is cut by 1 base and J by 1 base, and the space between the germline ends is 13 bases. CDR1 MGHRA and CDR2 YSYEKL are derived from the germline V gene. For this clone: Its specific antigen is unknown. No clone much larger than this one lies a single base away; base qualities are absent.

To isolate intraepithelial and lamina propria lymphocytes from graft specimens, dithiothreitol, EDTA incubations and collagenase D digestion were used. Serial intestinal graft biopsy specimens collected up to 600 days after transplant underwent bulk TCR-beta sequencing. In this chain, TRBV4-1 is recombined with TRBJ1-1; the D gene is not confidently resolved. Sequences were derived from ileum tissue, sampled around 3.5 months after intestinal transplant. The receptor's source is a human patient who received an intestinal transplant, so some T cells may come from the graft donor. The DNA reads TGCGCCAGCAGCCAAGGGGTATCTAACAGGAACACTGAAGCTTTCTTT. Its translation is CASSQGVSNRNTEAFF.